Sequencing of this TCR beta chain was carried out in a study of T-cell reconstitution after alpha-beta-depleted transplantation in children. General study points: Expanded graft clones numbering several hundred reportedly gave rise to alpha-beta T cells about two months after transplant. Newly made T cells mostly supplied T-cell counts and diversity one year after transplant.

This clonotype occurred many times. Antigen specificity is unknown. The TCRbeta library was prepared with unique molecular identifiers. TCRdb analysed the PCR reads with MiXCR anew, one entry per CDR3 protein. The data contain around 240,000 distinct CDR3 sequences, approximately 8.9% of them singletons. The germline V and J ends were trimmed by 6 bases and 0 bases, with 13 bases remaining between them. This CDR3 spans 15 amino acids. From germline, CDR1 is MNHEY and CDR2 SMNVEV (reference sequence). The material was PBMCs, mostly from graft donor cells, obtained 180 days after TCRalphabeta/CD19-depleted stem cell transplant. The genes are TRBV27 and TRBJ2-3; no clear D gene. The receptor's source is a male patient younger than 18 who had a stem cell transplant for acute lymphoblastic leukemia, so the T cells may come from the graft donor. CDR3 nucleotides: TGTGCCAGCAGATCCCGGACGCTTAGCACAGATACGCAGTATTTT. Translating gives CASRSRTLSTDTQYF.